This T cell receptor (beta chain) came from a study of T cell responses to AZD1222 COVID-19 vaccine (dated by TCRdb to the early 2020s). With respect to the entire study: AZD1222 recipients whose second dose came at about 4 weeks and those whose second dose came at about 12 weeks were combined into one group, since spike-specific TCR depth and breadth did not differ between the two schedules. A total of 230 to 250 trial participants underwent TCR sequencing, of whom about 210 received two doses of AZD1222 and roughly 25 received two doses of the MenACWY control vaccine. Enrollment into the trials was organized by age into subgroups of 18-55, 56-69 and 70-plus years, and those subgroups contained approximately 150, 30 and 60 TCR-sequenced participants, respectively.

The CDR3 regions of human TCRbeta chains were subjected to immunosequencing. As for the authors' bioinformatics: TCRs in the repertoires were compared against a reference library of SARS-CoV-2-specific TCRs that had been generated with the MIRA antigen-specificity platform. Breadth was defined as the fraction of unique TCRs that were SARS-CoV-2-associated, and depth was defined as the fraction of total T cells that were SARS-CoV-2-associated. Using the MIRA data, each spike-specific TCR was mapped to the spike region that the TCR reacts to and placed in a CD4 or CD8 class. Log10-transformed breadth and depth values were compared by one-way ANOVA with Sidak's multiple comparisons tests. TCRdb took this table from immuneACCESS and kept in-frame rearrangements with V and J called. Such tables lack part of the clones; where checked against another copy, unresolved V genes explain under half of the gap, and the rest is unexplained. V, J and clone size are those of that table, while D and trimming were read from the DNA. Within this sample are some 160,000 clones, with about nine tenths of them counted one time only. The ten most abundant clones make up over 4.5% of the sample.

Overall study outcomes, separate from this receptor: Reportedly, close to half of the unique spike-specific TCRs recognized epitopes lying outside the regions that are mutated in the B.1.351 and B.1.1.7 variants. In the small 56-69-year group, the increase in depth fell short of significance, most likely because of low power. Spike-specific TCR breadth and depth rose significantly after two AZD1222 doses compared with day 0 and with MenACWY recipients. Participants were mostly white British and included more females than males, and it was suggested by the authors that clonal diversity may have been underestimated. Conclusions about previously exposed vaccinees are limited, since just five or six AZD1222 recipients were seropositive for SARS-CoV-2 at baseline. The vaccine-associated CD4 TCRs covered the entire spike protein, and the dominant responses fell in regions 160-218 and 743-854. Because no day 14 peak-response samples were available, the repertoires could be characterized only after the peak T cell response.

In regard to this clone: Its antigen is currently not known. Base qualities are not at hand, and no much larger clone is one base apart.

V and J are truncated by 2 bases and 7 bases respectively, leaving an intervening sequence of 12 bases. In the germline V gene, CDR1 corresponds to SGHTA and CDR2 to FQGTGA. The CDR3 sequence holds 15 residues, the cysteine and phenylalanine included. Only the CDR3 DNA stays, 45 bases, in frame from base 1. The sample's time point, from its label and the paper: baseline before first vaccination. Samples from vaccinated people were obtained from the UK trials COV001 and COV002, which included a single-blind randomized controlled phase 2/3 trial of AZD1222 (ChAdOx1 nCoV-19) in healthy adults. For TCRbeta chain sequencing, PBMC samples from trial participants were taken at day 0 and at day 28 after the second dose.

The rearranged chain carries TRBV7-3 and TRBJ1-6; TRBD1 is a possible D gene, resting on 5 matching bases. The TCR originated in an adult in good health. The sequencing here drew on peripheral blood, taken on day 0 of AZD1222 vaccination. The CDR3 is CASSLGQPGNSPLHF. At the DNA level, the sequence is TGTGCCAGCAGCTTAGGACAACCTGGGAATTCACCCCTCCACTTT.